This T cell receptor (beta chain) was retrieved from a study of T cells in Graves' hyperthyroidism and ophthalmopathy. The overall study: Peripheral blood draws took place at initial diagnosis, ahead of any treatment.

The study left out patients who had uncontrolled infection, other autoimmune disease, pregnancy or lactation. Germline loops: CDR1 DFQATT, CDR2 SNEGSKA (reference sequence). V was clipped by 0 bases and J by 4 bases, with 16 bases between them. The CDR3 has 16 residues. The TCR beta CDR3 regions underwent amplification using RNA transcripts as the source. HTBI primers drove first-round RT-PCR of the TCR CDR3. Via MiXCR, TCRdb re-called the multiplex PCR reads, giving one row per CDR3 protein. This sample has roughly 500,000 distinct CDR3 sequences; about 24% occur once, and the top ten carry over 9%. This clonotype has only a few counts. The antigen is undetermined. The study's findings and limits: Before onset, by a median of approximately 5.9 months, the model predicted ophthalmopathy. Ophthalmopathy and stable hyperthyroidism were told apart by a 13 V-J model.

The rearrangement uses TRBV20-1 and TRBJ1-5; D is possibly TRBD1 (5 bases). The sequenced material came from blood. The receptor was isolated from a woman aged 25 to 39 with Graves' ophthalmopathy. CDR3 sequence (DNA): TGCAGTGCTAGAGATGGTGCAGTAGGGACTAATCAGCCCCAGCATTTT. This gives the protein CSARDGAVGTNQPQHF.